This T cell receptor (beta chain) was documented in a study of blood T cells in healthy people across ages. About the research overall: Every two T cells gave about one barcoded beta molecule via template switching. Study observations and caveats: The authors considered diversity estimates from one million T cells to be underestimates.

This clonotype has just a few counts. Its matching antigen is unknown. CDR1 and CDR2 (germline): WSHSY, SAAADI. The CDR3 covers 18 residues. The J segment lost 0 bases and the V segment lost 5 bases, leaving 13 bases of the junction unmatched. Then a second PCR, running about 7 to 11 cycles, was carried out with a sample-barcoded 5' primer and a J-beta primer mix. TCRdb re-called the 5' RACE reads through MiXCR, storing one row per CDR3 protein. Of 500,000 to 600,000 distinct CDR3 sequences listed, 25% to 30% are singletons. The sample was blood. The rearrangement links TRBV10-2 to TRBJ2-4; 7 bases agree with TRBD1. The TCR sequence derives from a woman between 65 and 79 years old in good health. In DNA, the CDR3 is TGCGCCAGCAGTACAAGAGATCGGACAGGCCTAGCCAAAAACATTCAGTACTTC. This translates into CASSTRDRTGLAKNIQYF.